The entry below describes one TCR beta chain. What it binds is not known. TCRdb keeps only in-frame clones here, not all; method: immunoSEQ multiplex PCR. Among fewer than 100,000 clones listed, 80% were seen once. This sample is drawn from a study of T cells in localized non-small cell lung cancer. Study-level results: Within adjacent lung there appeared a median 57 of the top 100 tumor clones. Maximal T cell clonality occurred in uninvolved adjacent lung, with tumor ranking below it. Since sequencing was restricted to only one region of the tumor, intratumor heterogeneity remains a possibility.

The sequencing here drew on peripheral blood, taken before any cancer treatment. This sequence was found in a female donor over 55 with stage I lung adenocarcinoma.

CDR3 amino acids: CASSTRQGGIQYF. The CDR3 DNA sequence: TGTGCCAGCAGCACCCGACAGGGAGGCATTCAGTACTTC. This rearrangement joins TRBV7-3 to TRBJ2-4; perhaps TRBD1 as D (7 bases). V lost 5 bases and J 9 bases, leaving 14 bases between the germline ends. The CDR3 has 13 amino acids. The germline V gene has CDR1 SGHTA and CDR2 FQGTGA.